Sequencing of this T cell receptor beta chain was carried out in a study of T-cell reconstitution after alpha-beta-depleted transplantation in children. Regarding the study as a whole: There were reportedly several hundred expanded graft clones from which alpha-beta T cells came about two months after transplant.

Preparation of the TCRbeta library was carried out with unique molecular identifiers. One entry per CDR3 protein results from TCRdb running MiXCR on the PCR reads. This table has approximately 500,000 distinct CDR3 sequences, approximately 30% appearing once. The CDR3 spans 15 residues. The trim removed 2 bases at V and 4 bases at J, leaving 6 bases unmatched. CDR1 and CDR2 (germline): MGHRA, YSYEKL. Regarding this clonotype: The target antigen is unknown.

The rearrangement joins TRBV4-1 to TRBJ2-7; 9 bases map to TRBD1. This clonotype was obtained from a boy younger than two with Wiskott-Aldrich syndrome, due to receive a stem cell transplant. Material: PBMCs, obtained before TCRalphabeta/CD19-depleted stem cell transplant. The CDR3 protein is CASSQTGTGLYEQYF. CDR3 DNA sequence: TGCGCCAGCAGCCAAACCGGGACAGGGTTGTACGAGCAGTACTTC.